These 6 T cell receptor beta chains were sequenced from one sample in a study of shared clonotypes between healthy human individuals. Method: immunoSEQ multiplex PCR; TCRdb's copy keeps in-frame clones and lacks some. Of roughly 1.4 million clones in the sample, less than 99% were seen once. The sample consisted of naive CD4+ T cells sorted from blood. The subset: CD45RA+ positively selected. These receptors originate from a man aged 30-40 years in good health.

This chain connects TRBV5-4 to TRBJ2-2, with 9 bases lining up with TRBD2. The CDR3 consists of 16 residues. Looked up from germline, CDR1 is SGHNT and CDR2 is YYREEE (reference sequence). V dropped 5 bases and J dropped 1; count of bases not matched to a gene: 6. CDR3 DNA: TGTGCCAGCAGGGCGGGACTAGCCGGGAACACCGGGGAGCTGTTTTTT. Amino acids: CASRAGLAGNTGELFF.

This clone showed up just once. The chain links TRBV6-6 to TRBJ2-6; D remains unclear. Between the trimmed V and J ends, which lost 1 base and 0 bases, there was a span of 1 base. The germline V gene has CDR1 MNHNY and CDR2 SVGAGI (reference sequence). This CDR3 is 14 amino acids long. The CDR3 nucleotides are TGTGCCAGCAGTTACTTCTCTGGGGCCAACGTCCTGACTTTC. It codes for CASSYFSGANVLTF.

The V and J genes are TRBV5-4 and TRBJ2-1; 12 nucleotides align to TRBD2. There are 16 residues in the CDR3. Germline V gene sequence: CDR1 SGHNT, CDR2 YYREEE (reference sequence). Trimming at V came to 3 bases and at J to 6 bases, leaving 7 bases not matched to a gene. CDR3: CASSSRLAGVLNEQFF. CDR3 nucleotides: TGTGCCAGCAGCTCCCGACTAGCGGGGGTCCTCAATGAGCAGTTCTTC.

The rearrangement links TRBV29-1 to TRBJ2-5; D is uncertain. V gave up 8 bases and J gave up 2 bases, with 12 bases separating them. Germline V gene lookup returns CDR1 SQVTM and CDR2 ANQGSEA. The CDR3 runs 12 residues. The CDR3 reads CSFSRSQETQYF. The CDR3 nucleotides read TGCAGCTTTAGTAGGTCTCAAGAGACCCAGTACTTC.

The CDR3 region has the DNA TGCGCCAGCAGCGAGGACGTAAGCTCCTACAATGAGCAGTTCTTC. It specifies CASSEDVSSYNEQFF. This chain joins TRBV5-1 and TRBJ2-1; D is uncertain. Germline V CDR1 and CDR2: SGHRS, YFSETQ. Trimming shortened V by 4 bases and J by 0 bases, and 11 bases separated the two germline ends. The CDR3 totals 15 residues. Looking up the rest from reference TRBV5-1 and TRBJ2-1 gives the full variable domain: KAGVTQTPRYLIKTRGQQVTLSCSPISGHRSVSWYQQTPGQGLQFLFEYFSETQRNKGNFPGRFSGRQFSNSRSEMNVSTLELGDSALYLCASSEDVSSYNEQFFGPGTRLTVL.

The V gene is TRBV27, the J gene TRBJ2-1, with unresolved D. V lost 6 bases and J 5 bases, leaving 11 bases between the germline ends. The V gene's germline CDR1 is MNHEY and CDR2 SMNVEV (reference sequence). This CDR3 is 13 amino acids long. The CDR3 DNA is TGTGCCAGCAGGCTTAGCCTGAACAATGAGCAGTTCTTC. It is translated as CASRLSLNNEQFF.